This entry concerns a single T cell receptor (beta chain). Its antigen is currently unknown. Vbeta (60) and Jbeta (13) primers were used in the PCR. Some clones are missing from TCRdb's copy, which holds only in-frame ones; the method was immunoSEQ multiplex PCR. The sample records about 150,000 clones, approximately 80% being singletons. This entry belongs to a study of cytomegalovirus exposure and HLA in healthy donors. General study results and limits: As confirmed in vitro, a few CMV-associated chains were specific for CMV antigens. Highly shared sequence variants in one cluster were likely a sequencing artifact. The study reported that TCR beta sequences accurately predicted HLA-A and HLA-B alleles in most subjects.

Germline CDR1 reads GTSNPN; CDR2 reads SVGIG (reference sequence). This CDR3 comprises 15 residues. V lost 2 bases, J lost 5 bases, and 8 bases stayed unmatched. This sequence joins TRBV30 and TRBJ2-3; the match to TRBD2 covers 9 bases. The sample comprised PBMCs. This TCR came from a woman between 40 and 50 years old in good health and CMV-seropositive. The CDR3 is CAWSSWTSARDTQYF. The CDR3 DNA reads as TGTGCCTGGAGTTCTTGGACTAGCGCGAGAGATACGCAGTATTTT.